These T cell receptor beta chains were read from a single sample in a study of blood T cell repertoires in COVID-19. Measured with immunoSEQ multiplex PCR; TCRdb has only the in-frame clones, and not every one. Among 45,000 to 65,000 clones listed, around 90% were seen once. Sequencing was done on a sample of peripheral blood. These receptors were obtained from a human donor in a cohort sampled during active COVID-19. The CDR3 runs from the conserved cysteine through the conserved F or W. D genes are given only for firm matches.

>TRBV19|.|TRBJ2-1
TGTGCCGCCATGTCAGGAGGGGGCGTCTCCAATGAGCAGTTCTTC
CAAMSGGGVSNEQFF
>TRBV27|.|TRBJ2-3
TGTGCCAGCAGTAGAATAGCCCCGAGCACAGATACGCAGTATTTT
CASSRIAPSTDTQYF
>TRBV20-1|TRBD1|TRBJ1-6
TGCAGTGCGAGTTTTGGACAGGGTGCACCCCTCCACTTT
CSASFGQGAPLHF
>TRBV19|TRBD1|TRBJ2-6
TGTGCCAGTAGTATTGTAGGGACAGGGACTGGGGCCAACGTCCTGACTTTC
CASSIVGTGTGANVLTF
>TRBV19|TRBD2|TRBJ2-4
TGTGCCAGTAGTGAGGGGGGGACTAGCGGGAGGATTCGAGGCATTCAGTACTTC
CASSEGGTSGRIRGIQYF
>TRBV7-2|.|TRBJ1-2
TGTGCCAGCAGCTTAGGGCAGTATGTGGAGGGCTACACCTTC
CASSLGQYVEGYTF
>TRBV6-5|TRBD1|TRBJ1-1
TGTGCCAGCACCAAACAGGGGATCACTGAAGCTTTCTTT
CASTKQGITEAFF
>TRBV19|TRBD2|TRBJ2-7
TGTGCCAGTAGTAGCGGACTAGTCCCCTACGAGCAGTACTTC
CASSSGLVPYEQYF
>TRBV6-5|.|TRBJ1-5
TGTGCCAGCAGTCCTACCAGGGTAAGCAATCAGCCCCAGCATTTT
CASSPTRVSNQPQHF
>TRBV7-9|.|TRBJ2-1
TGTGCCAGCAGCTTAGTGACAGGCCAGTTCTTC
CASSLVTGQFF
>TRBV5-4|.|TRBJ2-2
TGTGCCAGCAGCCCGACTTCGCCGCGGGCCGGGGAGCTGTTTTTT
CASSPTSPRAGELFF
>TRBV5-1|.|TRBJ1-1
TGCGCCAGCAGCTTGGCCGGGGGGTCGAACACTGAAGCTTTCTTT
CASSLAGGSNTEAFF
>TRBV5-1|.|TRBJ2-3
TGCGCCAGCAGCCCACGTTTCGGAGATACGCAGTATTTT
CASSPRFGDTQYF
>TRBV5-4|TRBD2|TRBJ2-4
TGTGCCAGCAGCTCCAGTCGGGGGGACAAAAACATTCAGTACTTC
CASSSSRGDKNIQYF
>TRBV5-1|.|TRBJ2-3
TGCGCCAGCAGGGGCGGGACCGCTAGCACAGATACGCAGTATTTT
CASRGGTASTDTQYF